This T cell receptor beta chain is drawn from a study of CD8 T cells in ankylosing spondylitis. MiXCR, run by TCRdb on the 5' RACE reads, gives a single entry per CDR3 protein. Counted here are approximately 250,000 distinct CDR3 sequences, 20% to 30% occurring once; the ten biggest clones make up over 0.55%. This clonotype has at least ten counts. Antigen unknown. The CDR3 is 16 residues long. Unmatched junction bases numbered 9, after V lost 1 base and J lost 8 bases. Germline loops: CDR1 LGHNA, CDR2 YNFKEQ. Whole-study results and caveats: What appeared characteristic of ankylosing spondylitis blood was a TCR beta motif of several highly homologous variants. Reports of some motif variants in reactive arthritis synovial fluid and blood predate this one.

Input material: blood, either unsorted or a sorted T cell fraction (not recorded which). This chain uses TRBV4-2 with TRBJ2-1; 9 bases match TRBD2. The origin of this receptor is a male donor with ankylosing spondylitis or in good health (not recorded which). The CDR3 spells CASSQGRGGGPDEQFF. CDR3 nucleotides: TGTGCCAGCAGCCAAGGTCGCGGGGGGGGGCCTGATGAGCAGTTCTTC.